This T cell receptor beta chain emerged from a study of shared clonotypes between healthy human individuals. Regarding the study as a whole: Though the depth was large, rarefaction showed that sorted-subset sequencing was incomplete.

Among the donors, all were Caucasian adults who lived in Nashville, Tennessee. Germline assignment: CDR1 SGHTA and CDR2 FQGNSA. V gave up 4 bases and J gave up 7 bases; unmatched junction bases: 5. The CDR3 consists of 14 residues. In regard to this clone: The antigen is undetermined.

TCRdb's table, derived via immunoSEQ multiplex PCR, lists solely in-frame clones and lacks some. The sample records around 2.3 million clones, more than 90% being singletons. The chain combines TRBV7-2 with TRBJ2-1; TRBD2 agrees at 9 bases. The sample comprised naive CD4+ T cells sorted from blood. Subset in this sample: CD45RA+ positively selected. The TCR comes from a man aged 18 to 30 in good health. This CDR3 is CASSSIAGVNEQFF. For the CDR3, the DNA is TGTGCCAGCAGCTCAATAGCGGGAGTGAATGAGCAGTTCTTC.